These T cell receptor beta chains were read from a single sample in a study of cytomegalovirus exposure and HLA in healthy donors. The table came from immunoSEQ multiplex PCR; TCRdb's copy has only in-frame clones and leaves some out. The data show over 200,000 clones, around four fifths seen once. The sample taken for sequencing was PBMCs. The receptors stem from a woman younger than 45 in good health and CMV-seropositive. The conserved cysteine and the conserved F or W are not part of the CDR3 here. D genes are given only for firm matches.

V gene	D gene	J gene	CDR3 protein
TRBV7-9	-	TRBJ2-7	ASSRSAGMEIYEQY
TRBV28	TRBD2	TRBJ2-1	ASSFPGGPYNEQF
TRBV11-2	-	TRBJ2-4	ASSGKNIQY
TRBV6-1	-	TRBJ2-1	ASSESIGAVKQF
TRBV29-1	-	TRBJ1-4	SVGTGEKLF
TRBV7-3	-	TRBJ2-6	ASSQGPGANVLT
TRBV10-2	-	TRBJ2-7	ASSEASYEQY
TRBV30	TRBD1	TRBJ1-5	AWSGTGGFQPQH
TRBV5-6	-	TRBJ1-3	ASSLPSLSGNTIY
TRBV18	TRBD1	TRBJ2-7	ASSPAAGQGSYEQY
TRBV6-5	-	TRBJ1-2	ASTGVGRNYGYT
TRBV5-6	-	TRBJ1-2	ASSLFRREAYGYT
TRBV6-5	-	TRBJ1-2	ASSRTSQYGYT
TRBV5-1	-	TRBJ1-4	ASSLTRDEEKLF
TRBV27	-	TRBJ2-1	ASSLQRISYNEQF
TRBV7-9	TRBD1	TRBJ2-7	ASSPPTGNRRDEQY
TRBV27	-	TRBJ2-7	ASSLQTPGVYEQY
TRBV27	-	TRBJ2-7	ASSLSRTTEQY
TRBV9	-	TRBJ2-3	ASSVGTVTDTQY
TRBV25-1	TRBD1	TRBJ1-1	ASSDRGKEVTEAF
TRBV7-2	TRBD1	TRBJ2-5	ASSAQGDRGETQY
TRBV27	-	TRBJ1-2	ASSLNGNYGYT
TRBV30	-	TRBJ1-3	AWSVLGMWEHSGNTIY
TRBV11-2	-	TRBJ2-2	ASSANSGYTGELF
TRBV5-4	-	TRBJ1-1	ASSLDPEYTEAF
TRBV6-5	-	TRBJ1-1	ASSYSGLNTEAF
TRBV6-5	-	TRBJ2-7	ASSYGVGPTQEQY
TRBV6-4	-	TRBJ1-1	ASSVSSNTEAF
TRBV30	-	TRBJ2-7	AWSVSGVYEQY
TRBV28	-	TRBJ1-2	ASRLAGGPGT
TRBV7-9	TRBD1	TRBJ2-7	ASSPGTAIYEQY
TRBV30	-	TRBJ1-2	AWSVGGGYT
TRBV9	TRBD1	TRBJ1-1	ASSVEGQEMDTEAF
TRBV27	-	TRBJ2-7	ASSGTGPPYEQY
TRBV25-1	TRBD1	TRBJ2-7	ASRPGGSYEQY
TRBV9	TRBD2	TRBJ2-4	ASSPRRERGDKNIQY
TRBV28	-	TRBJ1-4	ATHTNSGNEKLF